One sample yielded the 32 T cell receptor beta chains listed below, sequenced in a study of blood T cell repertoires in COVID-19. Clones were read by immunoSEQ multiplex PCR, and TCRdb kept only the in-frame ones, dropping some. The sample lists 85,000 to 100,000 clones; 85% to 90% were seen once. The sample comprised peripheral blood. These receptors originate from a man aged 45-65 years with COVID-19, enrolled during active disease.

This clone was picked up a small number of times. The rearrangement uses TRBV29-1 and TRBJ1-3; D possibly corresponds to TRBD1 (6 bases). The CDR3 extends over 17 amino acids. Per germline, CDR1 SQVTM and CDR2 ANQGSEA. V lost 4 bases, J lost 1 base, and 20 bases lay in between. CDR3 coding DNA: TGCAGCGTTGCAACCCAAACGGGGGGGCCTTCTGGAAACACCATATATTTT. This translates into CSVATQTGGPSGNTIYF.

The V and J genes are TRBV18 and TRBJ1-2; a possible D gene is TRBD1 (5 bases). There are 13 residues in the CDR3. Germline lookup yields CDR1 KGHSH and CDR2 LQKENI. V dropped 4 bases and J dropped 1 base, with 7 bases sitting between them. The CDR3 coding sequence is TGTGCCAGCTCACTTCAGGGTAACTATGGCTACACCTTC. This sequence encodes CASSLQGNYGYTF.

V and J are TRBV6-5 and TRBJ2-3; 7 bases are shared with TRBD2. Germline values: CDR1 MNHEY, CDR2 SVGAGI. With V trimmed by 7 bases and J by 0 bases, 4 bases remained unmatched. This CDR3 has 14 amino acids. CDR3 amino acids: CASMQAGSTDTQYF. CDR3 in DNA: TGTGCCAGCATGCAAGCGGGGAGCACAGATACGCAGTATTTT.

This clone was observed a handful of times. CDR3 DNA sequence: TGTGCCTGGAGTGCCCGGGACAGGGACGAGCAGTACTTC. Amino acids: CAWSARDRDEQYF. The V call is TRBV30, the J call TRBJ2-7; 9 positions agree with TRBD1. Trimming cost V 1 base and J 5 bases; bases outside gene matches: 3. The germline V gene encodes CDR1 GTSNPN and CDR2 SVGIG (reference sequence). CDR3 size: 13 residues.

V usage is TRBV5-4 and J usage is TRBJ2-7, with D uncertain. Deletions cut 2 bases from V and 3 bases from J, with 6 bases between. CDR3 length equals 12 residues. Germline V gene sequence: CDR1 SGHNT, CDR2 YYREEE (reference sequence). CDR3 DNA: TGTGCCAGCAGCTTCGGTGGCTACGAGCAGTACTTC. It translates to CASSFGGYEQYF.

V and J are TRBV24-1 and TRBJ2-3; D is unclear. This CDR3 has 13 amino acids. Germline CDR1 and CDR2: KGHDR and SFDVKD. Trimming took 1 base from V and 5 from J, leaving 6 bases between them. The CDR3 DNA follows: TGTGCCACCAGTGATTTTGTCGGAGATACGCAGTATTTT. This gives the protein CATSDFVGDTQYF.

The chain employs TRBV5-1 and TRBJ2-1, with 7 bases aligning to TRBD2. J gave up 6 bases and V 7 bases, and 10 bases lay outside the gene matches. The CDR3 extends over 14 amino acids. Germline V CDR1 and CDR2: SGHRS, YFSETQ. The CDR3 region has the DNA TGCGCCAGCCGTAAAACTAGCGTACGCAATGAGCAGTTCTTC. Amino acids: CASRKTSVRNEQFF. Full variable domain (rest looked up from reference TRBV5-1 and TRBJ2-1): KAGVTQTPRYLIKTRGQQVTLSCSPISGHRSVSWYQQTPGQGLQFLFEYFSETQRNKGNFPGRFSGRQFSNSRSEMNVSTLELGDSALYLCASRKTSVRNEQFFGPGTRLTVL.

The V gene is TRBV5-1, the J gene TRBJ2-1; TRBD2 aligns across 10 bases. V dropped 4 bases and J dropped 3; count of bases not matched to a gene: 7. Per germline, CDR1 SGHRS and CDR2 YFSETQ. This CDR3 contains 16 residues. CDR3 DNA sequence: TGCGCCAGCAGCAGGACTAGCGGTGAAATCTACAATGAGCAGTTCTTC. This codes for CASSRTSGEIYNEQFF.

The rearrangement joins TRBV7-2 to TRBJ1-4, with TRBD1 matching over 11 bases. This CDR3 region has 17 residues. Germline V gene lookup returns CDR1 SGHTA and CDR2 FQGNSA. V shed 5 bases and J 8 bases; nucleotides not matched to a gene: 13. The CDR3 loop reads CASSIGQGAGGGEKLFF. Here the CDR3 DNA reads TGTGCCAGCAGCATAGGACAGGGGGCCGGTGGAGGCGAAAAACTGTTTTTT.

This chain uses TRBV5-1 with TRBJ1-6, with 9 bases fitting TRBD1. V gave up 4 bases and J gave up 5 bases; unmatched junction bases: 13. There are 18 residues in the CDR3. Germline V gene lookup returns CDR1 SGHRS and CDR2 YFSETQ. The CDR3 protein is CASSAGTGFVYDNSPLHF. The CDR3 bases are TGCGCCAGCAGCGCCGGGACAGGGTTCGTTTATGATAATTCACCCCTCCACTTT.

This sequence joins TRBV11-2 and TRBJ1-2; 9 bases fit TRBD1. The CDR3 consists of 15 residues. Unmatched junction bases numbered 10, after V lost 5 bases and J lost 6 bases. Germline V lookup: CDR1 SGHAT, CDR2 FQNNGV. The CDR3 loop is CASSHGTGSTNGYTF. The CDR3 nucleotides are TGTGCCAGCAGCCACGGGACAGGGAGTACGAATGGCTACACCTTC. Full variable domain (outside the CDR3, taken from reference TRBV11-2 and TRBJ1-2): EAGVAQSPRYKIIEKRQSVAFWCNPISGHATLYWYQQILGQGPKLLIQFQNNGVVDDSQLPKDRFSAERLKGVDSTLKIQPAKLEDSAVYLCASSHGTGSTNGYTFGSGTRLTVV.

This chain links TRBV7-6 with TRBJ1-1, with D perhaps matching TRBD1 (5 bases). The germline V and J ends were trimmed by 5 bases and 5 bases, with 18 bases remaining between them. The CDR3 runs to 15 residues. Germline-derived CDR1 and CDR2 are SGHVS and FNYEAQ. CDR3 nucleotides: TGTGCCAGCAGCCCTCGACAGTTTGGGGCAACTGAAGCTTTCTTT. This encodes CASSPRQFGATEAFF.

The genes are TRBV11-3 and TRBJ2-4; possibly TRBD1 for D (5 bases). V lost 4 bases and J lost 5, with 6 bases in between. CDR3 length: 12 residues. Germline V gene sequence: CDR1 SGHNT, CDR2 YENEEA. CDR3 nucleotides: TGTGCCAGCAGCTCGACAGAAAACATTCAGTACTTC. It specifies CASSSTENIQYF.

This rearrangement joins TRBV19 to TRBJ2-2, with D unresolved. From germline, CDR1 is LNHDA and CDR2 SQIVND (reference sequence). This CDR3 spans 14 amino acids. The V gene lost 5 bases and the J gene lost 0 bases, with 7 bases spanning the gap. In DNA, the CDR3 is TGTGCCAGTAGTGCGCAACCGAACACCGGGGAGCTGTTTTTT. Encoded protein: CASSAQPNTGELFF.

A note on this clone: Within the sample, other DNA sequences also encode this same CDR3. V is TRBV12-3 or TRBV12-4 and J is TRBJ1-2; 10 nucleotides align to TRBD1. The CDR3 totals 13 residues. V shed 6 bases and J 5 bases; nucleotides not matched to a gene: 3. CDR3 DNA sequence: TGTGCCAGCAGCCTGGGACAGGGGTATGGCTACACCTTC. It specifies CASSLGQGYGYTF.

V gene TRBV18 combines with J gene TRBJ2-1, with a tentative D call TRBD1 (5 bases). CDR3 size: 15 residues. Germline lookup yields CDR1 KGHSH and CDR2 LQKENI. The germline V and J ends were trimmed by 5 bases and 4 bases, with 15 bases remaining between them. The CDR3 DNA reads as TGTGCCAGCTCAGTCGATCAGGGAATATACAATGAGCAGTTCTTC. Amino acid sequence: CASSVDQGIYNEQFF.

V is TRBV9 and J is TRBJ2-1; 11 bases map to TRBD2. Germline lookup yields CDR1 SGDLS and CDR2 YYNGEE. This CDR3 comprises 16 residues. V lost 3 bases to trimming and J lost 5 bases; unmatched junction nucleotides: 7. The CDR3: CASSGPLAGGHNEQFF. The CDR3 bases are TGTGCCAGCAGCGGACCCCTAGCGGGGGGACACAATGAGCAGTTCTTC.

The chain combines TRBV7-2 with TRBJ1-2; D ambiguous. V dropped 5 bases and J dropped 4 bases, with 20 bases sitting between them. Germline values: CDR1 SGHTA, CDR2 FQGNSA. This CDR3 region has 16 residues. The CDR3 bases are TGTGCCAGCAGCCCCGGAAGGAGTATGTCTCTCTATGGCTACACCTTC. Its protein product is CASSPGRSMSLYGYTF.

The rearrangement links TRBV7-8 to TRBJ2-2; perhaps TRBD2 as D (6 bases). V lost 2 bases and J 1 base, leaving 11 bases between the germline ends. The CDR3 runs 16 residues. Germline loops: CDR1 SGHVS, CDR2 FQNEAQ. Here the CDR3 DNA reads TGTGCCAGCAGCTTATTGGCGGGGAGGAACACCGGGGAGCTGTTTTTT. The encoded protein is CASSLLAGRNTGELFF. The complete variable domain, with remaining parts taken from reference TRBV7-8 and TRBJ2-2, reads GAGVSQSPRYKVAKRGQDVALRCDPISGHVSLFWYQQALGQGPEFLTYFQNEAQLDKSGLPSDRFFAERPEGSVSTLKIQRTQQEDSAVYLCASSLLAGRNTGELFFGEGSRLTVL.

The chain couples TRBV5-1 to TRBJ2-3; TRBD2 might be the D (5 bases). Trimming pared 0 bases from V and 3 bases from J, leaving 11 bases between. Germline lookup yields CDR1 SGHRS and CDR2 YFSETQ. The CDR3 has 15 residues. CDR3 sequence reads: CASSLAGKSTDTQYF. In nucleotides, the CDR3 is TGCGCCAGCAGCTTGGCGGGGAAATCAACAGATACGCAGTATTTT.

This sequence joins TRBV7-2 and TRBJ2-1, with 8 positions matching TRBD1. The CDR3 is made up of 15 amino acids. J gave up 9 bases and V 2 bases, and 9 bases lay outside the gene matches. Germline CDR1 reads SGHTA; CDR2 reads FQGNSA. The CDR3 bases are TGTGCCAGCAGCTTAACCGGGACAGGTCATACTGAGCAGTTCTTC. Protein product: CASSLTGTGHTEQFF. Supplemented by reference TRBV7-2 and TRBJ2-1, the full variable domain reads GAGVSQSPSNKVTEKGKDVELRCDPISGHTALYWYRQSLGQGLEFLIYFQGNSAPDKSGLPSDRFSAERTGGSVSTLTIQRTQQEDSAVYLCASSLTGTGHTEQFFGPGTRLTVL.

The rearrangement joins TRBV6-5 to TRBJ1-2, with TRBD1 as a possible D gene (6 bases). The CDR3 is made up of 14 amino acids. Germline CDR1 MNHEY, CDR2 SVGAGI. Trimming took off 2 bases at V and 7 bases at J, with 14 bases between the two ends. Here the CDR3 reads CASSYNTGILGYTF. CDR3 nucleotide sequence: TGTGCCAGCAGTTACAATACAGGGATTCTTGGCTACACCTTC.

In nucleotides, the CDR3 is TGTGCCACCAGCAAGGACAGGGGCATCTCTTCACCCCTCCACTTT. This encodes CATSKDRGISSPLHF. The chain has TRBV15 and TRBJ1-6, with 9 bases lining up with TRBD1. This CDR3 has 15 amino acids. Trimming took 4 bases from V and 9 from J; bases not matched to a gene: 7. Germline CDR1 and CDR2: LNHNV and YYDKDF (reference sequence).

V usage is TRBV6-5 and J usage is TRBJ1-1, with 7 bases lining up with TRBD1. The CDR3 has 16 amino acids. V trimming: 4 bases; J trimming: 1 base; junction bases outside the gene matches: 9. CDR1 MNHEY and CDR2 SVGAGI come from the germline V gene. CDR3 residues: CASSSQTGWENTEAFF. DNA of the CDR3: TGTGCCAGCAGTTCCCAGACAGGGTGGGAGAACACTGAAGCTTTCTTT.

The genes are TRBV3-1 (or the pseudogene TRBV3-2) and TRBJ1-4; 7 positions agree with TRBD1. The junction had 0 bases not matched to a gene; V was cut back by 4 bases and J by 1 base. In germline, CDR1 is LGHDT, CDR2 YNNKEL (reference sequence). This CDR3 contains 14 residues. The CDR3 reads CASSRQGTNEKLFF. CDR3 nucleotides: TGTGCCAGCAGCCGACAGGGAACTAATGAAAAACTGTTTTTT.

V usage is TRBV19 and J usage is TRBJ1-5; perhaps TRBD1 as D (5 bases). The ends were cut back, 5 bases at V and 3 bases at J, with 11 bases in the middle. Looked up from germline, CDR1 is LNHDA and CDR2 is SQIVND (reference sequence). The CDR3 totals 14 residues. The CDR3 is CASSSTGYNQPQHF. DNA for the CDR3: TGTGCCAGTAGTTCTACAGGCTACAATCAGCCCCAGCATTTT.

This chain joins TRBV21-1 and TRBJ1-5; TRBD1, the D gene given by the table, was not confirmed from the DNA. TRBV21-1 has pseudogene status. The CDR3 has 15 amino acids. The CDR3 bases are TGTGCCAGCAGCAAAGGAGGGACAGGGTATCAGCCCCAGCATTTT. This codes for CASSKGGTGYQPQHF.

The chain employs TRBV14 and TRBJ2-6; D might be TRBD1 (6 bases). Trimming cost V 1 base and J 3 bases, with 10 bases left between them. Germline V gives CDR1 SGHDN, CDR2 FVKESK. There are 16 residues in the CDR3. The CDR3 nucleotides read TGTGCCAGCAGCCAAGGACAGGCTTATGGGGCCAACGTCCTGACTTTC. This codes for CASSQGQAYGANVLTF.

The chain has TRBV5-1 and TRBJ1-2, with 7 nucleotides matching TRBD1. CDR1 and CDR2 (germline): SGHRS, YFSETQ. V lost 4 bases to trimming and J lost 7 bases; unmatched junction nucleotides: 7. CDR3 length equals 13 residues. CDR3 sequence reads: CASSVGTELGYTF. Written as DNA, the CDR3 is TGCGCCAGCAGCGTCGGGACAGAACTTGGCTACACCTTC.

The CDR3 spells CASKQQQYSNQPQHF. DNA for the CDR3: TGTGCCAGCAAACAACAGCAATATAGCAATCAGCCCCAGCATTTT. J is TRBJ1-5 and V is TRBV6-5; no clear D gene. The CDR3 is made up of 15 amino acids. CDR1 and CDR2 from the germline V gene are MNHEY and SVGAGI. Trimming left V 7 bases short and J 0 bases short, with 13 bases between.

Here the CDR3 reads CASSLGTSGILHNEQFF. The CDR3 nucleotides are TGTGCCAGCAGCTTGGGGACTAGCGGGATATTACACAATGAGCAGTTCTTC. The gene calls are TRBV5-4 and TRBJ2-1; 12 bases match TRBD2. Germline-derived CDR1 and CDR2 are SGHNT and YYREEE (reference sequence). This CDR3 region has 17 residues. Trimming took 0 bases from V and 5 from J; bases not matched to a gene: 6.

J is TRBJ1-5 and V is TRBV2; no definite D call. V was pared by 6 bases and J by 2 bases, with 11 bases between. Germline loops: CDR1 SNHLY, CDR2 FYNNEI. The CDR3 extends over 14 amino acids. The CDR3 sequence is CASSANIGNQPQHF. DNA of the CDR3: TGTGCCAGCAGCGCAAATATAGGCAATCAGCCCCAGCATTTT.